This TCR beta chain was sequenced during a study of shared clonotypes between healthy human individuals. The assay was run at deep level. TCRdb's copy holds only in-frame clones and misses some; the assay was immunoSEQ multiplex PCR. The profile shows hundreds of thousands of clones, nearly 95% of them singletons. This CDR3 region has 11 residues. Germline V gene data show CDR1 as SGDLS and CDR2 as YYNGEE. The V end was cut by 7 bases, the J end by 6 bases, with 9 bases between. On this clone: Its antigen is not known. This specimen includes other DNA sequences encoding the same CDR3.

Study-wide results and caveats: A few donors showed sharing of approximately 5% of naive CD4 clonotypes. The study found lower generation probabilities in non-shared clonotypes than in those shared by all four donors. An effect of sequencing depth on clonotype sharing among donors was expected.

Naive CD8 cells lacked CD45RO, underwent positive selection for CCR7 and left out terminally differentiated effector memory CD45RA+ cells. The chain joins TRBV9 to TRBJ2-3; D unclear. Input material: naive CD8+ T cells sorted from blood. The source of this sequence is a young man in good health. The CDR3 nucleotides read TGTGCCAGCTCGTACGGGGATACGCAGTATTTT. Amino acids: CASSYGDTQYF.